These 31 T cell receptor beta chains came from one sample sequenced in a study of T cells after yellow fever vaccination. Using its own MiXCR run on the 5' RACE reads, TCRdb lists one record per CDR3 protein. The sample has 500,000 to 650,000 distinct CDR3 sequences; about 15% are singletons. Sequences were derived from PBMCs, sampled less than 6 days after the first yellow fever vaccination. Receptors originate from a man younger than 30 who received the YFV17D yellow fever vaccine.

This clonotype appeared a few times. CDR3 in DNA: TGTGCCAGCAGCTCCACCGACAGGGGTAATTCACCCCTCCACTTT. It is translated as CASSSTDRGNSPLHF. This sequence joins TRBV6-1 and TRBJ1-6; 8 nucleotides line up with TRBD1. V lost 6 bases, J lost 6 bases, and 7 bases stayed unmatched. The germline V gene has CDR1 MNHNS and CDR2 SASEGT. This CDR3 spans 15 amino acids.

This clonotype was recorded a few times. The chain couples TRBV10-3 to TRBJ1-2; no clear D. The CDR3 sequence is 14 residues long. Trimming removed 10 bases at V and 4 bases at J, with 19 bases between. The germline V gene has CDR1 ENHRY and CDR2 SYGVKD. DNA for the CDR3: TGTGCCACCTCCCGAACAGAAAACCTCTATGGCTACACCTTC. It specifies CATSRTENLYGYTF.

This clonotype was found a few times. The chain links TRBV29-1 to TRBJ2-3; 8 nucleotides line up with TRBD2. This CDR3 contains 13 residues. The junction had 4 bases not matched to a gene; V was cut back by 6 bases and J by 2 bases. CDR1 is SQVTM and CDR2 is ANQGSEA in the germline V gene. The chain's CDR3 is CSVAGAYTDTQYF. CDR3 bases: TGCAGCGTAGCGGGGGCTTACACAGATACGCAGTATTTT.

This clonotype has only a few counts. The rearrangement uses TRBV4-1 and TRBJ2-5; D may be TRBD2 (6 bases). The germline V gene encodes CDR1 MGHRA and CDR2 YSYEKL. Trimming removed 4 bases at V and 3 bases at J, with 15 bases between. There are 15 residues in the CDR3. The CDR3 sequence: CASSRGPGGEETQYF. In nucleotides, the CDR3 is TGCGCCAGCAGCCGTGGACCCGGGGGAGAAGAGACCCAGTACTTC.

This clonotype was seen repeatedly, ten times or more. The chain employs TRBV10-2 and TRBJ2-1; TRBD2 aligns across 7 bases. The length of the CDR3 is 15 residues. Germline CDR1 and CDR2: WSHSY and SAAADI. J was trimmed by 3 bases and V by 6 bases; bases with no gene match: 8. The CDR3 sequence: CASREEAGDYNEQFF. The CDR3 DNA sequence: TGCGCCAGCAGGGAGGAGGCGGGGGACTACAATGAGCAGTTCTTC.

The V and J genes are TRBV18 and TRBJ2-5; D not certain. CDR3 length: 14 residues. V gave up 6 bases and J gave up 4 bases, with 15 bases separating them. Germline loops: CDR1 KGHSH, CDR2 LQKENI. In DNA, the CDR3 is TGTGCCAGCTCGAACTCCTGGGCAGGAGAGACCCAGTACTTC. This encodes CASSNSWAGETQYF.

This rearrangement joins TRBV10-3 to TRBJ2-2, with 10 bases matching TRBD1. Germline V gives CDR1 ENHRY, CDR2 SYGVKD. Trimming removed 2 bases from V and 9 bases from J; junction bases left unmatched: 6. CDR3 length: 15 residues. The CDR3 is CAISERGQGLRELFF. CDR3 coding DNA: TGTGCCATCAGTGAGCGGGGACAGGGGCTCAGGGAGCTGTTTTTT.

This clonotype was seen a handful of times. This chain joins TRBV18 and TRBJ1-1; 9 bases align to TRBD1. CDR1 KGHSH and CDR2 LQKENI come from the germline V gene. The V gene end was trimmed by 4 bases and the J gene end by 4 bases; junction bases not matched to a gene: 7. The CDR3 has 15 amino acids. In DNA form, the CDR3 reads TGTGCCAGCTCACAAGGGACAGGGATCTTCACTGAAGCTTTCTTT. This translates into CASSQGTGIFTEAFF.

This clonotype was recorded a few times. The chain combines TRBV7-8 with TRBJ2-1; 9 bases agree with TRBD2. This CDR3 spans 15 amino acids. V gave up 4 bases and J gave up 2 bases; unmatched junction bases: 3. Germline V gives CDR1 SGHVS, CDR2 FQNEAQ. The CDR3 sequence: CASSSRLAAYNEQFF. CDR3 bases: TGTGCCAGCAGCTCGAGACTAGCGGCCTACAATGAGCAGTTCTTC.

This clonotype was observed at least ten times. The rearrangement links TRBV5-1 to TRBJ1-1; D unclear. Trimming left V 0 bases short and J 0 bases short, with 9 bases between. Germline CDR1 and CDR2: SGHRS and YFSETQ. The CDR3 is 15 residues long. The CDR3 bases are TGCGCCAGCAGCTTGGTTCCGCGAGTGAACACTGAAGCTTTCTTT. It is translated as CASSLVPRVNTEAFF.

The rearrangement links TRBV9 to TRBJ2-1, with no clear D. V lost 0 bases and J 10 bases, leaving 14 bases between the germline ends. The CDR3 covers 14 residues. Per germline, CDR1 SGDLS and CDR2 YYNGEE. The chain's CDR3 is CASSVGASYGEQFF. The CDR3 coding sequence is TGTGCCAGCAGCGTAGGGGCTTCCTACGGGGAGCAGTTCTTC.

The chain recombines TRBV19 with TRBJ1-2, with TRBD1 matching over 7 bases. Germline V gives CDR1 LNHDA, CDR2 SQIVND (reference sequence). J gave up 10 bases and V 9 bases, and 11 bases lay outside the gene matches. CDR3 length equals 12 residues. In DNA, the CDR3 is TGTGCCAGCCTAGGGGGCGAACTCGACTACACCTTC. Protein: CASLGGELDYTF.

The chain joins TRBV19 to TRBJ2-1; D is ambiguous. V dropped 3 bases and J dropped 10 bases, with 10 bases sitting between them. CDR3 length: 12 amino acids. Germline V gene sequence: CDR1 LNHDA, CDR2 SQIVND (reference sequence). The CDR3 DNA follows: TGTGCCAGTAGTATTGCAAGCAGGGAGCAGTTCTTC. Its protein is CASSIASREQFF.

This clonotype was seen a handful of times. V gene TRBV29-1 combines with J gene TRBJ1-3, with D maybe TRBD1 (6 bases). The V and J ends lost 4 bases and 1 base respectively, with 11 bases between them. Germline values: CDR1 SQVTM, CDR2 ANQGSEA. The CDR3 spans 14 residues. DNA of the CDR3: TGCAGCGTTGTAACAGGGAGATCTGGAAACACCATATATTTT. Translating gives CSVVTGRSGNTIYF.

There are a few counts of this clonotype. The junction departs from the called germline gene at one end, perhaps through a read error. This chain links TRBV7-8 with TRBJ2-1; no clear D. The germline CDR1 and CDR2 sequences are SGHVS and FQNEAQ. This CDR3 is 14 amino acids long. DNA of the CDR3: TGTGCCAGCAGCCCCCCCGGGTCCTATAATGAGCAGTTCTTC. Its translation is CASSPPGSYNEQFF.

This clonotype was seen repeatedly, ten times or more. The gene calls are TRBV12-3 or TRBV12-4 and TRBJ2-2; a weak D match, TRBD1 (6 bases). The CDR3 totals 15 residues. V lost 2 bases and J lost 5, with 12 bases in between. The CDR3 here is CASSLSGVVTGELFF. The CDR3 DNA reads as TGTGCCAGCAGTTTATCAGGGGTTGTAACCGGGGAGCTGTTTTTT.

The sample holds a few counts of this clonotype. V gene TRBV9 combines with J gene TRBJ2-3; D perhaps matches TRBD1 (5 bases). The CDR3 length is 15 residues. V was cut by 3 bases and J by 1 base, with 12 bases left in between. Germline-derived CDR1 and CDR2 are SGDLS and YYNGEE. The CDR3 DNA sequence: TGTGCCAGCAGCGCCGGTAGCAGGGGCACAGATACGCAGTATTTT. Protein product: CASSAGSRGTDTQYF.

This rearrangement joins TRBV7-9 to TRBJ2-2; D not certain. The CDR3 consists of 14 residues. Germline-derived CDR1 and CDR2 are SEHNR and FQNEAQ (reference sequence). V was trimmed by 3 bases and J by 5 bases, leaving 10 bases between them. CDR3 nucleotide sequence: TGTGCCAGCAGCTTTTTTACCGATACCGGGGAGCTGTTTTTT. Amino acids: CASSFFTDTGELFF.

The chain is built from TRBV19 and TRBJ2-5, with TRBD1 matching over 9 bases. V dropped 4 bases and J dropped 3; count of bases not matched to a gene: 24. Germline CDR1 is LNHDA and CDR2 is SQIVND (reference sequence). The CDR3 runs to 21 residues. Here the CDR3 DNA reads TGTGCCAGTAGTACCTGGACAGGGGTTGGGGTACCAGGTCTGGGGAAAGAGACCCAGTACTTC. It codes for CASSTWTGVGVPGLGKETQYF.

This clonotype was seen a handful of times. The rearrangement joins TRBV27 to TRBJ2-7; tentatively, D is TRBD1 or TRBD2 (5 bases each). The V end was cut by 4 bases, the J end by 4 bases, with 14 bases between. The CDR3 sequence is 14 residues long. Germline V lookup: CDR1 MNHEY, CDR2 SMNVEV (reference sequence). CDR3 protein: CASSSGPRTYEQYF. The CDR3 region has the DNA TGTGCCAGCAGTTCGGGGCCTAGAACGTACGAGCAGTACTTC.

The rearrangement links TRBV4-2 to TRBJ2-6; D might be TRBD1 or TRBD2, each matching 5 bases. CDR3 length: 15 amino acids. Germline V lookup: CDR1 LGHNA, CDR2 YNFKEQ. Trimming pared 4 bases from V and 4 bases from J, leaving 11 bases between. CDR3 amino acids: CASSPGRIGANVLTF. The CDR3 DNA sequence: TGTGCCAGCAGCCCGGGGCGGATAGGGGCCAACGTCCTGACTTTC.

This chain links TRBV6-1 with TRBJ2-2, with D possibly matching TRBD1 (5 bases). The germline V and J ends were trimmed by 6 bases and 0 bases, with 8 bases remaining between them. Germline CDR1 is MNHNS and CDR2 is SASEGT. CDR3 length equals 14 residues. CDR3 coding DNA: TGTGCCAGCAGAAGACAGTCGAACACCGGGGAGCTGTTTTTT. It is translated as CASRRQSNTGELFF.

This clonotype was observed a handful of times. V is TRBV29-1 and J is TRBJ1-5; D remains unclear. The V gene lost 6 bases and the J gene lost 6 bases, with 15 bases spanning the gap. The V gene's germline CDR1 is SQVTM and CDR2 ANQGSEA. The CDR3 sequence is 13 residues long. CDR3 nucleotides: TGCAGCGTCCAGGTGAGCTCAGGTCAGCCCCAGCATTTT. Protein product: CSVQVSSGQPQHF.

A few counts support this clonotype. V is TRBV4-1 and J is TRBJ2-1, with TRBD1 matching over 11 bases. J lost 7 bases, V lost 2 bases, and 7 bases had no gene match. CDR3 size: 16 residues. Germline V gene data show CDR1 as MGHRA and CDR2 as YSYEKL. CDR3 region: CASSQPRDRGGNEQFF. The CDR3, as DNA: TGCGCCAGCAGCCAACCGAGGGACAGGGGGGGTAATGAGCAGTTCTTC.

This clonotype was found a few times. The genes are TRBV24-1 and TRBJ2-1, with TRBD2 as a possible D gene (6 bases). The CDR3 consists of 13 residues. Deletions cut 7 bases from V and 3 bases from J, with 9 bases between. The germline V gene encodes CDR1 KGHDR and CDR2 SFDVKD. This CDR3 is CATRGGVYNEQFF. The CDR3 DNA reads TGTGCCACCAGAGGAGGGGTCTACAATGAGCAGTTCTTC.

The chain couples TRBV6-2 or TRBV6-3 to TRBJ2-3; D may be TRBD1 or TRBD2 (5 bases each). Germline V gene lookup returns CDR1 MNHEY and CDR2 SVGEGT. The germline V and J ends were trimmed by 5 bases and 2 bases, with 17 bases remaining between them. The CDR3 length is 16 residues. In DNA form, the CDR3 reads TGTGCCAGCAGTACACCAGCGGTGGGGCACACAGATACGCAGTATTTT. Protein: CASSTPAVGHTDTQYF.

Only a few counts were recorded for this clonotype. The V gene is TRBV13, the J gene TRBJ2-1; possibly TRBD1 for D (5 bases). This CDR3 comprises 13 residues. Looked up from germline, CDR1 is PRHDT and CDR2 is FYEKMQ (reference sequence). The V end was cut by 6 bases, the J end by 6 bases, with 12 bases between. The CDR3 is CASRGQIVNEQFF. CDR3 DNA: TGTGCCAGCAGGGGGCAAATCGTCAATGAGCAGTTCTTC.

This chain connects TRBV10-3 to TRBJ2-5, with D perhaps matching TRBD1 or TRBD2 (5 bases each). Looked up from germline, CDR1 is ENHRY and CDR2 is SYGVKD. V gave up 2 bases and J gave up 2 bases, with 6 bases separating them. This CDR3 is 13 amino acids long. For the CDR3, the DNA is TGTGCCATCAGTGAGGGGGGACAAGAGACCCAGTACTTC. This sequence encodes CAISEGGQETQYF.

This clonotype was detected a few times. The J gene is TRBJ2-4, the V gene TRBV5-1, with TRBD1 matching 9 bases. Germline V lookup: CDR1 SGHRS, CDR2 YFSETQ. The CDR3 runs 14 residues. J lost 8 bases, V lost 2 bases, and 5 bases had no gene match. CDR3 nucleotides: TGCGCCAGCAGCTTCGGACAGGGGAGGGACATTCAGTACTTC. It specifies CASSFGQGRDIQYF. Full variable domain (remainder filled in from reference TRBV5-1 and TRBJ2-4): KAGVTQTPRYLIKTRGQQVTLSCSPISGHRSVSWYQQTPGQGLQFLFEYFSETQRNKGNFPGRFSGRQFSNSRSEMNVSTLELGDSALYLCASSFGQGRDIQYFGAGTRLSVL.

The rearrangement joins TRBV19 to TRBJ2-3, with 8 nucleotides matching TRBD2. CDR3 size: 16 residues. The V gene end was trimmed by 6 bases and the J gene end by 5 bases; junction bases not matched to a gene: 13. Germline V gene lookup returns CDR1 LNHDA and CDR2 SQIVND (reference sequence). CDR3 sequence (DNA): TGTGCCAGTAGCCTTGGACTAGCCCTCCCGGGAGATACGCAGTATTTT. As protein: CASSLGLALPGDTQYF.

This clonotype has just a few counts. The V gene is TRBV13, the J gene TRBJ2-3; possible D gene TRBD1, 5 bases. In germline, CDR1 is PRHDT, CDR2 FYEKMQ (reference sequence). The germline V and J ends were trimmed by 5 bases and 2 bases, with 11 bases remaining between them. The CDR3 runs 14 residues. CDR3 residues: CASSNWGFTDTQYF. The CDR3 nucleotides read TGTGCCAGCAGCAACTGGGGCTTCACAGATACGCAGTATTTT.